These 8 T cell receptor beta chains were all obtained from the same sample, sequenced in a study of T-cell memory formation after mild COVID-19. Via MiXCR, TCRdb re-called the 5' RACE reads, giving one row per CDR3 protein. The data show 550,000 to 600,000 distinct CDR3 sequences, 15% to 20% seen once. Sequencing input: PBMCs or a T cell subset sorted from them (not recorded which). The receptors were sampled from an adult woman who had mild COVID-19 (a few samples of this study predate the infection). Cell type and time point are not known.

The chain couples TRBV5-4 to TRBJ1-1, with D perhaps TRBD1 (5 bases). V was cut by 2 bases and J by 4 bases, with 15 bases left in between. The V gene's germline CDR1 is SGHNT and CDR2 YYREEE (reference sequence). This CDR3 region has 15 residues. The CDR3 loop is CASSFKTGGGTEAFF. The CDR3 DNA follows: TGTGCCAGCAGCTTCAAGACGGGCGGGGGCACTGAAGCTTTCTTT.

The chain recombines TRBV6-5 with TRBJ2-1, with a possible D match to TRBD2 (5 bases). Trimming took off 0 bases at V and 8 bases at J, with 14 bases between the two ends. This CDR3 region has 15 residues. The germline V gene encodes CDR1 MNHEY and CDR2 SVGAGI. CDR3 in DNA: TGTGCCAGCAGTTACTCCCGATCGGGGTTCGATGAGCAGTTCTTC. Translating gives CASSYSRSGFDEQFF.

This clonotype has more than one count but fewer than ten. V is TRBV15 and J is TRBJ1-2; 9 nucleotides agree with TRBD1. V shed 0 bases and J 7 bases; nucleotides not matched to a gene: 9. The CDR3 has 16 amino acids. Germline V gene lookup returns CDR1 LNHNV and CDR2 YYDKDF (reference sequence). Here the CDR3 reads CATSRDPGQGDGGYTF. CDR3 DNA: TGTGCCACCAGCAGAGATCCGGGACAGGGAGATGGTGGCTACACCTTC.

The rearrangement uses TRBV6-1 and TRBJ1-2, with D unresolved. V lost 7 bases, J lost 4 bases, and 13 bases lay in between. Germline loops: CDR1 MNHNS, CDR2 SASEGT. This CDR3 comprises 13 residues. CDR3 sequence: CASTIAQSYGYTF. In DNA, the CDR3 is TGTGCCAGCACCATTGCCCAGTCCTATGGCTACACCTTC.

There are many counts of this clonotype. The chain has TRBV5-1 and TRBJ2-1; D gene unclear. CDR1 is SGHRS and CDR2 is YFSETQ in the germline V gene. This CDR3 is 10 amino acids long. V gave up 6 bases and J gave up 15 bases, with 13 bases separating them. The CDR3 reads CASNRALRFF. The CDR3 DNA is TGCGCCAGCAACCGGGCATTACGGTTCTTC.

CDR3: CSARSRGQETQYF. CDR3 bases: TGCAGTGCTAGGTCGCGGGGGCAAGAGACCCAGTACTTC. The V call is TRBV20-1, the J call TRBJ2-5; 7 bases line up with TRBD2. This CDR3 region has 13 residues. CDR1 DFQATT and CDR2 SNEGSKA come from the germline V gene (reference sequence). The V segment lost 3 bases and the J segment 2 bases; nucleotides outside the gene matches: 3.

This clonotype was seen ten or more times. The chain recombines TRBV15 with TRBJ1-2; no firm D call. The germline V and J ends were trimmed by 2 bases and 0 bases, with 19 bases remaining between them. The CDR3 totals 18 residues. The V gene's germline CDR1 is LNHNV and CDR2 YYDKDF (reference sequence). The CDR3 spells CATSRPRAGGPSNYGYTF. The CDR3 DNA reads TGTGCCACCAGCAGACCCCGCGCCGGAGGACCTTCTAACTATGGCTACACCTTC.

This clonotype showed up just a few times. The chain has TRBV7-8 and TRBJ2-5, with TRBD2 identical over 13 bases. This CDR3 has 19 residues. Per germline, CDR1 SGHVS and CDR2 FQNEAQ. V lost 4 bases, J lost 4 bases, and 15 bases stayed unmatched. The CDR3 sequence is CASSSRTSGSLGFAETQYF. CDR3 sequence (DNA): TGTGCCAGCAGCTCGAGGACTAGCGGGAGTTTAGGATTCGCAGAGACCCAGTACTTC.